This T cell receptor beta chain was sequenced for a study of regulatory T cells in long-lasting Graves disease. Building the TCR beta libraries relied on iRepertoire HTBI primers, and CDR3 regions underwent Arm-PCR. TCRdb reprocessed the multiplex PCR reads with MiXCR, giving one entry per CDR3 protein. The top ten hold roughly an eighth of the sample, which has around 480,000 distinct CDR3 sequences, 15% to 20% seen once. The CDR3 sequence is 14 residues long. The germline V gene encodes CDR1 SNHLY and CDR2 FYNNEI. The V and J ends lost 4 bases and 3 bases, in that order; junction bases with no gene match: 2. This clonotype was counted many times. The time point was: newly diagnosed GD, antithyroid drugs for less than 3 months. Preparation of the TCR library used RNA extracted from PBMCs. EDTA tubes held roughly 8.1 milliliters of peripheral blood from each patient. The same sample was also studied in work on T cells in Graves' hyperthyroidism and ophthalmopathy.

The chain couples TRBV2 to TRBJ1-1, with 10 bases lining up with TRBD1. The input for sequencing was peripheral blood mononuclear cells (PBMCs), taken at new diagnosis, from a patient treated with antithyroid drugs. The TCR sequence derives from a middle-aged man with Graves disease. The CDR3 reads CASSGTGGDTEAFF. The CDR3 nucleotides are TGTGCCAGCAGTGGGACAGGGGGAGACACTGAAGCTTTCTTT.